These 21 T cell receptor beta chains came from one sample sequenced in a study of blood T cells in healthy people across ages. Alongside a J-beta primer mix, a sample-barcoded 5' primer served in a second PCR lasting roughly 6 to 12 cycles. TCRdb recomputed calls from the 5' RACE reads with MiXCR, one row per CDR3 protein. Of over 500,000 distinct CDR3 sequences in the sample, 25% to 35% are singletons; the top ten hold about 3.9%. The sample was also linked to a second study, of T cells of mothers and their children.

The sequenced sample consisted of blood. The receptors were gathered from a boy aged 2 to 10 in good health.

Concerning this clonotype: A read error may produce the germline difference seen at one junction end. The rearrangement joins TRBV20-1 to TRBJ2-1, with D uncertain. Per the germline V gene, CDR1 is DFQATT and CDR2 is SNEGSKA (reference sequence). This CDR3 comprises 14 residues. The CDR3 coding sequence is TGCAGTGCTCAACTCGGCCTAGAGGTCGATGAGCGGTTCTTC. As protein: CSAQLGLEVDERFF.

This clonotype was counted ten times or more. This sequence joins TRBV3-1 and TRBJ1-6; D is unresolved. Trimming took 3 bases from V and 9 from J, leaving 6 bases between them. Germline V gene data show CDR1 as LGHDT and CDR2 as YNNKEL (reference sequence). The CDR3 is 12 amino acids. The CDR3 is CASSHRVSPLHF. CDR3 DNA: TGTGCCAGCAGCCACCGGGTTTCACCCCTCCACTTT.

The chain has TRBV10-3 and TRBJ2-7, with 11 bases fitting TRBD1. CDR1 is ENHRY and CDR2 is SYGVKD in the germline V gene. This CDR3 is 16 amino acids long. Trimming cost V 0 bases and J 5 bases; bases outside gene matches: 6. CDR3 bases: TGTGCCATCAGTGAGTCAGGACAGGGGGCTTACGACGAGCAGTACTTC. It translates to CAISESGQGAYDEQYF.

V usage is TRBV20-1 and J usage is TRBJ2-5; the D gene is possibly TRBD2 (6 bases). In germline, CDR1 is DFQATT, CDR2 SNEGSKA (reference sequence). Trimming took 0 bases from V and 1 from J, leaving 15 bases between them. The CDR3 loop spans 16 amino acids. In DNA, the CDR3 is TGCAGTGCTAGAGATCGTAACGGGAGACCCCAAGAGACCCAGTACTTC. As protein: CSARDRNGRPQETQYF.

The gene calls are TRBV20-1 and TRBJ2-5; no definite D call. Trimming took 0 bases from V and 1 from J, leaving 12 bases between them. Per germline, CDR1 DFQATT and CDR2 SNEGSKA (reference sequence). The CDR3 has 15 amino acids. As DNA, the CDR3 is TGCAGTGCTAGAGATCCCCGGAATGGCCAAGAGACCCAGTACTTC. Residues: CSARDPRNGQETQYF.

The chain carries TRBV5-1 and TRBJ2-5, with no clear D. Trimming stripped 4 bases from V and 6 bases from J, with 16 bases between. There are 14 residues in the CDR3. Germline CDR1 and CDR2: SGHRS and YFSETQ. The CDR3 is CASSPTDVGKTQYF. Written as DNA, the CDR3 is TGCGCCAGCAGCCCTACCGACGTTGGAAAGACCCAGTACTTC.

This clonotype was found a few times. The J gene is TRBJ2-5, the V gene TRBV7-9; D is ambiguous. Trimming removed 1 base at V and 3 bases at J, with 6 bases between. Germline V gene sequence: CDR1 SEHNR, CDR2 FQNEAQ (reference sequence). The CDR3 has 13 residues. In DNA, the CDR3 is TGTGCCAGCAGCTTAGTCTGGGAAGAGACCCAGTACTTC. Translation gives CASSLVWEETQYF.

The chain joins TRBV6-4 to TRBJ2-2; D is ambiguous. This CDR3 has 13 residues. Germline V gene data show CDR1 as MRHNA and CDR2 as SNTAGT. V lost 3 bases and J 7 bases, leaving 9 bases between the germline ends. The CDR3: CASSEDYFGELFF. CDR3 sequence (DNA): TGTGCCAGCAGTGAGGATTACTTCGGGGAGCTGTTTTTT.

The chain joins TRBV10-1 to TRBJ2-2; D is unresolved. In germline, CDR1 is WNHNN, CDR2 SYGVQD (reference sequence). V lost 4 bases, J lost 7 bases, and 10 bases lay in between. CDR3 length: 13 amino acids. CDR3 sequence (DNA): TGCGCCAGCAGTGGTGGTTTTGGCGGGGAGCTGTTTTTT. The encoded protein is CASSGGFGGELFF.

This rearrangement joins TRBV14 to TRBJ2-6; no clear D gene. Germline V gene sequence: CDR1 SGHDN, CDR2 FVKESK. CDR3 length equals 16 residues. V shed 4 bases and J shed 4 bases, with 14 bases lying between them. The CDR3, as DNA: TGTGCCAGCAGCCGAGAGATTCTTTCAGGGGCCAACGTCCTGACTTTC. It is translated as CASSREILSGANVLTF.

The CDR3 DNA is TGTGCCTGGAGTGCGAACAGGGGATACGAGCAGTACTTC. Its translation is CAWSANRGYEQYF. The V gene is TRBV30, the J gene TRBJ2-7; 7 nucleotides line up with TRBD1. Trimming at V came to 1 base and at J to 4 bases, leaving 4 bases not matched to a gene. Germline V gives CDR1 GTSNPN, CDR2 SVGIG (reference sequence). The CDR3 has 13 amino acids.

This clonotype has only a few counts. The chain couples TRBV7-9 to TRBJ2-4; D remains ambiguous. CDR3 length equals 15 residues. The V end was cut by 7 bases, the J end by 1 base, with 14 bases between. Germline V gene data show CDR1 as SEHNR and CDR2 as FQNEAQ (reference sequence). The CDR3 loop is CASTDTQKAKNIQYF. CDR3 nucleotides: TGTGCCAGCACCGACACACAGAAGGCCAAAAACATTCAGTACTTC.

This clonotype was found a few times. The rearrangement links TRBV7-2 to TRBJ1-5; D not resolved. The CDR3 contains 13 residues. Germline V gene data show CDR1 as SGHTA and CDR2 as FQGNSA. V was pared by 3 bases and J by 7 bases, with 10 bases between. The CDR3 here is CASSFWIRQPQHF. As DNA, the CDR3 is TGTGCCAGCAGCTTCTGGATTCGGCAGCCCCAGCATTTT.

J is TRBJ1-2 and V is TRBV11-2, with D unresolved. CDR3 length equals 12 residues. With 5 bases removed from V and 11 bases from J, the gap between germline ends came to 15 bases. Germline V gene sequence: CDR1 SGHAT, CDR2 FQNNGV. CDR3: CASSQYGVWYTF. CDR3 nucleotides: TGTGCCAGCAGCCAATATGGGGTTTGGTACACCTTC. The full variable domain, with the rest looked up from reference TRBV11-2 and TRBJ1-2, is EAGVAQSPRYKIIEKRQSVAFWCNPISGHATLYWYQQILGQGPKLLIQFQNNGVVDDSQLPKDRFSAERLKGVDSTLKIQPAKLEDSAVYLCASSQYGVWYTFGSGTRLTVV.

This clonotype was observed a handful of times. This chain joins TRBV7-7 and TRBJ2-2, with TRBD1 identical over 10 bases. This CDR3 comprises 18 residues. Per germline, CDR1 SSHAT and CDR2 FNYEAQ (reference sequence). The ends lost 1 base at V and 4 bases at J; junction bases unmatched: 9. CDR3 in amino acids: CASSLGRSGDRGTGELFF. CDR3 in DNA: TGTGCCAGCAGCTTAGGACGATCAGGGGACAGGGGCACCGGGGAGCTGTTTTTT.

To note about this clonotype: Since the CDR3 does not end with the conserved phenylalanine or tryptophan, this likely comes from a read error. This chain joins TRBV20-1 and TRBJ2-3; 7 bases align to TRBD1. Germline values: CDR1 DFQATT, CDR2 SNEGSKA (reference sequence). V dropped 6 bases and J dropped 0; count of bases not matched to a gene: 3. The CDR3 length is 13 residues. The CDR3 reads CSALDRSTDTQYL. In nucleotides, the CDR3 is TGCAGTGCATTGGACAGGAGCACAGATACGCAGTATTTA.

This chain uses TRBV7-9 with TRBJ1-2; TRBD1 matches 7 bases. Germline V gives CDR1 SEHNR, CDR2 FQNEAQ (reference sequence). This CDR3 spans 9 amino acids. The CDR3 sequence: CATGYGYTF. CDR3 DNA sequence: TGTGCGACAGGGTATGGCTACACCTTC.

This sequence joins TRBV6-2 or TRBV6-3 and TRBJ2-4; D is possibly TRBD1 (5 bases). V shed 9 bases and J shed 0 bases, with 9 bases lying between them. The V gene's germline CDR1 is MNHEY and CDR2 SVGEGT. CDR3 length equals 13 residues. CDR3 region: CARTDTAKNIQYF. The CDR3 coding sequence is TGTGCCAGGACAGATACAGCCAAAAACATTCAGTACTTC.

The J gene is TRBJ2-7, the V gene TRBV30; the match to TRBD1 covers 7 bases. The CDR3 is 11 residues long. Trimming removed 1 base from V and 9 bases from J; junction bases left unmatched: 3. CDR1 is GTSNPN, CDR2 SVGIG, per germline (reference sequence). CDR3 loop: CAWSETGRQYF. For the CDR3, the DNA is TGTGCCTGGAGTGAGACAGGGCGGCAGTACTTC.

There are many counts of this clonotype. This chain links TRBV11-2 with TRBJ2-5; D may be TRBD1 (5 bases). This CDR3 contains 15 residues. V was cut by 1 base and J by 4 bases, with 13 bases left in between. The germline gives CDR1 SGHAT, CDR2 FQNNGV. CDR3 protein: CASSLGSGQRETQYF. DNA of the CDR3: TGTGCCAGCAGCTTAGGTTCAGGGCAACGAGAGACCCAGTACTTC.

The chain carries TRBV25-1 and TRBJ2-1, with 11 positions matching TRBD2. Germline CDR1 MGHDK, CDR2 SYGVNS. V trimming: 6 bases; J trimming: 0 bases; junction bases outside the gene matches: 10. The CDR3 extends over 18 amino acids. CDR3 amino acids: CASRTLAGGWSSYNEQFF. The CDR3 DNA reads TGTGCCAGCAGGACCCTAGCGGGGGGATGGTCCTCCTACAATGAGCAGTTCTTC.